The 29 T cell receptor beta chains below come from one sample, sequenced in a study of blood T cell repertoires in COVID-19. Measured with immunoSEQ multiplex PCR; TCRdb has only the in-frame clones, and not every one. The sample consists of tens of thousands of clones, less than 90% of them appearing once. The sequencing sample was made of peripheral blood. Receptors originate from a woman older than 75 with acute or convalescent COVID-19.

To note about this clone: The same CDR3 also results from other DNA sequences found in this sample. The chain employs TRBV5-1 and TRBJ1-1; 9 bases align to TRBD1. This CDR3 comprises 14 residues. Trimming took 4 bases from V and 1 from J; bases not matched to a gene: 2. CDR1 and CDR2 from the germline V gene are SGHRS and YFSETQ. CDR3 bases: TGCGCCAGCAGCCCGGACAGGGGGAACACTGAAGCTTTCTTT. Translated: CASSPDRGNTEAFF.

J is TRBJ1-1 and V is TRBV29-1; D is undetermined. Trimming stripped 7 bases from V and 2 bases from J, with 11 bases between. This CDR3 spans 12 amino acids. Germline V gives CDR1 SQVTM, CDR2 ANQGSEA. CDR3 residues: CSALRVNTEAFF. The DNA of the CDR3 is TGCAGCGCCCTGCGGGTCAACACTGAAGCTTTCTTT. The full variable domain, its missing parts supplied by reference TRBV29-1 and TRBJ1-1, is SAVISQKPSRDICQRGTSLTIQCQVDSQVTMMFWYRQQPGQSLTLIATANQGSEATYESGFVIDKFPISRPNLTFSTLTVSNMSPEDSSIYLCSALRVNTEAFFGQGTRLTVV.

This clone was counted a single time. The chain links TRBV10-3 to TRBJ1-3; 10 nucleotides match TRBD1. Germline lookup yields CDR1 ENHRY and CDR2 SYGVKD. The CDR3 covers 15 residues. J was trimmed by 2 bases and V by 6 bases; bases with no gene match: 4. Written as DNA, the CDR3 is TGTGCCATCAGAACCGGACAGGGGGCTGGAAACACCATATATTTT. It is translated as CAIRTGQGAGNTIYF.

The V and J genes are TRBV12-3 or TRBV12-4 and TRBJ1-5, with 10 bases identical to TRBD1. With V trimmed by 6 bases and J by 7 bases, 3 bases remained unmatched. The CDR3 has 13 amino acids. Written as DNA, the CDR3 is TGTGCCAGCAGCTGGGACAGGGGACAGCCCCAGCATTTT. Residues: CASSWDRGQPQHF.

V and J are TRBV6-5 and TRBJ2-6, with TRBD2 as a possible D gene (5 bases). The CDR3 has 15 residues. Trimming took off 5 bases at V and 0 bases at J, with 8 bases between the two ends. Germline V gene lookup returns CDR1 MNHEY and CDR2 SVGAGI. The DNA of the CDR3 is TGTGCCAGCAGTCGGGGTCACTCTGGGGCCAACGTCCTGACTTTC. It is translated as CASSRGHSGANVLTF.

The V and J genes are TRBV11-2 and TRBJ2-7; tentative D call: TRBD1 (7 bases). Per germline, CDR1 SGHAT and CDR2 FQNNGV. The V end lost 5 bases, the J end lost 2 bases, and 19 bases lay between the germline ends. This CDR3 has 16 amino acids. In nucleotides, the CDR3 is TGTGCCAGCAGCCCAAACGGCAGGGGGGCGACCTACGAGCAGTACTTC. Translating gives CASSPNGRGATYEQYF.

CDR3 loop: CASQIRGPDNEQFF. In DNA form, the CDR3 reads TGCGCCAGCCAGATCAGGGGGCCTGACAATGAGCAGTTCTTC. The V call is TRBV5-1, the J call TRBJ2-1; TRBD1 aligns across 8 bases. CDR1 is SGHRS, CDR2 YFSETQ, per germline. There are 14 residues in the CDR3. Germline trimming cut 7 bases from V and 5 bases from J; bases unmatched to any gene: 8.

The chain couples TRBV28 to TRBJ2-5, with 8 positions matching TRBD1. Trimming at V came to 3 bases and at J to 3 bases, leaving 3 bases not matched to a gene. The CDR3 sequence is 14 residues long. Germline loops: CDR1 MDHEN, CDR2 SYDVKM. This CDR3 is CASSFQGAKETQYF. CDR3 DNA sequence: TGTGCCAGCAGTTTCCAGGGGGCCAAAGAGACCCAGTACTTC.

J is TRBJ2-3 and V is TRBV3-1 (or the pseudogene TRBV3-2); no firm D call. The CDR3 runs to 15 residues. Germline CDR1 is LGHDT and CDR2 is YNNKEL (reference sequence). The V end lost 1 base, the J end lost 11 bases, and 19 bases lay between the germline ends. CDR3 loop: CASSQGADSLFKQYF. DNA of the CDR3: TGTGCCAGCAGCCAAGGAGCCGATAGCCTCTTCAAGCAGTATTTT.

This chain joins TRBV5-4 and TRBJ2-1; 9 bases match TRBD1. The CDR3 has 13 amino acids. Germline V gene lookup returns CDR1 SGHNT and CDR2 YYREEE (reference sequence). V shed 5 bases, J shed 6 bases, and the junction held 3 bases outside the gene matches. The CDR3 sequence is CASRQGARNEQFF. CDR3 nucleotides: TGTGCCAGCAGACAGGGGGCGCGCAATGAGCAGTTCTTC. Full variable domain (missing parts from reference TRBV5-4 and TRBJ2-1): ETGVTQSPTHLIKTRGQQVTLRCSSQSGHNTVSWYQQALGQGPQFIFQYYREEENGRGNFPPRFSGLQFPNYSSELNVNALELDDSALYLCASRQGARNEQFFGPGTRLTVL.

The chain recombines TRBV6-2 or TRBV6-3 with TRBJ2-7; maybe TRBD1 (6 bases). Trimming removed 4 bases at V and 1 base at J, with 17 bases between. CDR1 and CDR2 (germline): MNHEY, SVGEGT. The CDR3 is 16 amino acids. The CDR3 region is CASSSPRPQGSYEQYF. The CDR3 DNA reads TGTGCCAGCAGTTCCCCCCGTCCCCAGGGGTCCTACGAGCAGTACTTC.

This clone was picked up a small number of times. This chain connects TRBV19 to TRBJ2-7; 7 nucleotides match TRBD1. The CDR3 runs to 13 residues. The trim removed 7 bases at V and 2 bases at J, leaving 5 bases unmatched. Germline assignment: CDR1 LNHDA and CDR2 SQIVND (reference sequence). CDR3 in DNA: TGTGCCAGTACCCAGACAGGGACCTACGAGCAGTACTTC. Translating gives CASTQTGTYEQYF.

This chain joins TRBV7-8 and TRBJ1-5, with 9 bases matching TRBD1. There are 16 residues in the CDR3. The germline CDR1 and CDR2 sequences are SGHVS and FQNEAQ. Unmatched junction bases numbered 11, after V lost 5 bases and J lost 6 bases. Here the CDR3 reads CASSPYLRDRVQPQHF. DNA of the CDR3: TGTGCCAGCAGCCCCTACCTCCGGGACAGGGTTCAGCCCCAGCATTTT.

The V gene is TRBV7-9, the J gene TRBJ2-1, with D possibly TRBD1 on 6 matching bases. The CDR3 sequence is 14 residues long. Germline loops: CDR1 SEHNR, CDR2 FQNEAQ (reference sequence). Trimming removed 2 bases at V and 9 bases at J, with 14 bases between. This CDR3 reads CASSLWTAELEQFF. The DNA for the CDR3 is TGTGCCAGCAGCTTATGGACAGCTGAACTTGAGCAGTTCTTC.

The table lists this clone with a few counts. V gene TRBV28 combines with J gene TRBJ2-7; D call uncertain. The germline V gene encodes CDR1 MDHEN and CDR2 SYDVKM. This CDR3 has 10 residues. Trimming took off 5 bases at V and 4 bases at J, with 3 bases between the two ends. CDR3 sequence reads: CASSLYEQYF. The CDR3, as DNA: TGTGCCAGCAGTCTTTACGAGCAGTACTTC. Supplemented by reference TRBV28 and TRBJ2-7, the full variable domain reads DVKVTQSSRYLVKRTGEKVFLECVQDMDHENMFWYRQDPGLGLRLIYFSYDVKMKEKGDIPEGYSVSREKKERFSLILESASTNQTSMYLCASSLYEQYFGPGTRLTVT.

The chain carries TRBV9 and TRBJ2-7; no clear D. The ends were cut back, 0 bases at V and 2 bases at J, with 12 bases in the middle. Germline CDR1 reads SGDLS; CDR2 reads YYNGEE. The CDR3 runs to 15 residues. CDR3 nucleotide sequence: TGTGCCAGCAGCGTAGAAGCCGGTATAACCTACGAGCAGTACTTC. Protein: CASSVEAGITYEQYF. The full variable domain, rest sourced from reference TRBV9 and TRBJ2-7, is DSGVTQTPKHLITATGQRVTLRCSPRSGDLSVYWYQQSLDQGLQFLIQYYNGEERAKGNILERFSAQQFPDLHSELNLSSLELGDSALYFCASSVEAGITYEQYFGPGTRLTVT.

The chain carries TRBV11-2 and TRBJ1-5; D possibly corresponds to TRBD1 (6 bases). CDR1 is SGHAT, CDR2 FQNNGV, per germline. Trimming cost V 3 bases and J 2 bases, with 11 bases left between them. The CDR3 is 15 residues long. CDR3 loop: CASSLQGYRNQPQHF. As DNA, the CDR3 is TGTGCCAGCAGCTTGCAGGGGTATCGCAATCAGCCCCAGCATTTT.

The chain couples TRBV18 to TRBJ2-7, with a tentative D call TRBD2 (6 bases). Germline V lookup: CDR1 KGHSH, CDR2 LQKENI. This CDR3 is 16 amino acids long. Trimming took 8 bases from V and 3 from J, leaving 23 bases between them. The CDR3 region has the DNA TGTGCCAGCCGAGGGGCGTCAGGCGGGGCGAGCTACGAGCAGTACTTC. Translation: CASRGASGGASYEQYF.

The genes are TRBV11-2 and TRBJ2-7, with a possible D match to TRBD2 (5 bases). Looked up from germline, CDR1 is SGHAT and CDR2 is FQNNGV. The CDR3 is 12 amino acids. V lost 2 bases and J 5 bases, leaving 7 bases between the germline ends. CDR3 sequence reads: CASSLRGNEQYF. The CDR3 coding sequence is TGTGCCAGCAGCTTAAGAGGGAACGAGCAGTACTTC.

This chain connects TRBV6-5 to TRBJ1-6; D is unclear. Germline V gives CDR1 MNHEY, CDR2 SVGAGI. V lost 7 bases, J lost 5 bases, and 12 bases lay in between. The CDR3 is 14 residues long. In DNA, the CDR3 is TGTGCCAGCACCCCAGGCGGGAATAATTCACCCCTCCACTTT. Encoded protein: CASTPGGNNSPLHF.

CDR3 amino acids: CASSPFRQGDGYTF. The CDR3 nucleotides read TGTGCCAGCTCACCCTTCAGACAGGGGGATGGCTACACCTTC. The J gene is TRBJ1-2, the V gene TRBV18; 9 bases are a match to TRBD1. CDR3 length: 14 residues. Trimming at V came to 3 bases and at J to 6 bases, leaving 5 bases not matched to a gene. Looked up from germline, CDR1 is KGHSH and CDR2 is LQKENI.

The CDR3 nucleotides read TGCGCCAGCAGTGAGTCGGCGGGGGGTCGAGAGCAGTTCTTC. It yields the protein CASSESAGGREQFF. This sequence joins TRBV10-1 and TRBJ2-1; 8 bases match TRBD2. Looked up from germline, CDR1 is WNHNN and CDR2 is SYGVQD (reference sequence). The CDR3 runs 14 residues. V shed 0 bases, J shed 10 bases, and the junction held 5 bases outside the gene matches.

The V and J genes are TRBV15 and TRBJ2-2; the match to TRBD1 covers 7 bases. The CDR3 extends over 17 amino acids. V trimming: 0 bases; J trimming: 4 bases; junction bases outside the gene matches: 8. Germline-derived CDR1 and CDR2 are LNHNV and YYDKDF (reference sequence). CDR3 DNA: TGTGCCACCAGCAGAGATCCTGGGACAGTGCTCACCGGGGAGCTGTTTTTT. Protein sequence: CATSRDPGTVLTGELFF.

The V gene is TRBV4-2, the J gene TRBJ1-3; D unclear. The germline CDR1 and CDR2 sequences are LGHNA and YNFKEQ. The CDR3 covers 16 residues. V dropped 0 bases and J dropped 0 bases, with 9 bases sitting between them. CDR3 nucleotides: TGTGCCAGCAGCCAAGACAACCAGTACTCTGGAAACACCATATATTTT. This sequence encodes CASSQDNQYSGNTIYF.

The CDR3 DNA is TGTGCCAGCAGTGGTACAGGGGGAAGTTGGGAGACCCAGTACTTC. This translates into CASSGTGGSWETQYF. This chain joins TRBV27 and TRBJ2-5; 8 bases fit TRBD1. Germline CDR1 reads MNHEY; CDR2 reads SMNVEV (reference sequence). The junction had 10 bases not matched to a gene; V was cut back by 5 bases and J by 5 bases. The CDR3 spans 15 residues.

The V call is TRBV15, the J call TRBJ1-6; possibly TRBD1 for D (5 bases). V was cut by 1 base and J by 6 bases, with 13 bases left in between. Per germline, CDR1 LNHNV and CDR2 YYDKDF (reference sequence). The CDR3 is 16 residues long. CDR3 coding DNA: TGTGCCACCAGCAGAGGGAAATACGACAGTAATTCACCCCTCCACTTT. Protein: CATSRGKYDSNSPLHF.

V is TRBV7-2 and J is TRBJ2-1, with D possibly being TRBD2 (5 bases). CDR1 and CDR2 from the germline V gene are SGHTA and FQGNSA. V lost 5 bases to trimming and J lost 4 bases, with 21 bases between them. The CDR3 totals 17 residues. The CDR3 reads CASSPFSGTVRYNEQFF. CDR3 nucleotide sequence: TGTGCCAGCAGCCCCTTCAGCGGTACAGTCCGTTACAATGAGCAGTTCTTC.

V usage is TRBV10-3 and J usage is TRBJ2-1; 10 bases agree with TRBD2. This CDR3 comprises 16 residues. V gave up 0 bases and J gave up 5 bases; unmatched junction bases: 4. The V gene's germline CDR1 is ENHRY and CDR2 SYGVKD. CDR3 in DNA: TGTGCCATCAGTGAGTCTCGGACTAGCGGTAACAATGAGCAGTTCTTC. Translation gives CAISESRTSGNNEQFF.

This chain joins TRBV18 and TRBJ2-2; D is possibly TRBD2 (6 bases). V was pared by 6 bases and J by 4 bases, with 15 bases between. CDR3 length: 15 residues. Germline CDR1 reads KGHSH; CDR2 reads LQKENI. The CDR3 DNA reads TGTGCCAGCTCCCCGAAGGAGGGAGTCACCGGGGAGCTGTTTTTT. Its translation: CASSPKEGVTGELFF.